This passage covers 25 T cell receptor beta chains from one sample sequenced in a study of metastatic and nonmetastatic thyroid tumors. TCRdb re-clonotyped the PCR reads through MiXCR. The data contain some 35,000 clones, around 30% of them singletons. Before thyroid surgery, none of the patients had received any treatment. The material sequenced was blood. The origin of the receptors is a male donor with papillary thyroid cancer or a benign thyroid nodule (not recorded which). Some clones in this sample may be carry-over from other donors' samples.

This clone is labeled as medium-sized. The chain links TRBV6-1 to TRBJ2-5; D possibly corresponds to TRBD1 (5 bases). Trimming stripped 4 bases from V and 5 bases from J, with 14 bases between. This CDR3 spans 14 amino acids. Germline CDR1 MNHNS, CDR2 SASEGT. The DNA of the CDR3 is TGTGCCAGCAGTGGGGAAGGGGATGTGGAGACCCAGTACTTC. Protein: CASSGEGDVETQYF.

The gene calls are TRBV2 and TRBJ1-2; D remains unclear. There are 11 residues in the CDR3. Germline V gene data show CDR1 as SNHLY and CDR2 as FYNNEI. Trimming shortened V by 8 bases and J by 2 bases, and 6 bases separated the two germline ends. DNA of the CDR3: TGTGCCAGCGAAACCAACTATGGCTACACCTTC. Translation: CASETNYGYTF.

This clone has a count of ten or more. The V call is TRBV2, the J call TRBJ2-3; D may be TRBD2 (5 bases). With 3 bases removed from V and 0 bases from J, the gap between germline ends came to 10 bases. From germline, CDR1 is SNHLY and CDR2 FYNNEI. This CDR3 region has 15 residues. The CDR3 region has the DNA TGTGCCAGCAGTGATCCAGCGGCTAGCACAGATACGCAGTATTTT. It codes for CASSDPAASTDTQYF.

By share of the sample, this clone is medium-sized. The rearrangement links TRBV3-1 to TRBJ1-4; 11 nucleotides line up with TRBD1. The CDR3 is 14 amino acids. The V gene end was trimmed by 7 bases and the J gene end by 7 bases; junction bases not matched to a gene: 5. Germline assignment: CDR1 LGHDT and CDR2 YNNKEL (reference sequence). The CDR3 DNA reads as TGTGCCAGCACCAGGGACAGGGGGGGTGAAAAACTGTTTTTT. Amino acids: CASTRDRGGEKLFF. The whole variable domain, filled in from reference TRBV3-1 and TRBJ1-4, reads DTAVSQTPKYLVTQMGNDKSIKCEQNLGHDTMYWYKQDSKKFLKIMFSYNNKELIINETVPNRFSPKSPDKAHLNLHINSLELGDSAVYFCASTRDRGGEKLFFGSGTQLSVL.

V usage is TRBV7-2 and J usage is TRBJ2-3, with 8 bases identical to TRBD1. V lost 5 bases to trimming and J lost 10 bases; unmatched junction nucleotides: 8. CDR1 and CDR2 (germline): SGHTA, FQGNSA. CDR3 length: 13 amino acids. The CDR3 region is CASSTQTGVAQYF. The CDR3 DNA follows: TGTGCCAGCAGCACCCAGACAGGGGTCGCGCAGTATTTT.

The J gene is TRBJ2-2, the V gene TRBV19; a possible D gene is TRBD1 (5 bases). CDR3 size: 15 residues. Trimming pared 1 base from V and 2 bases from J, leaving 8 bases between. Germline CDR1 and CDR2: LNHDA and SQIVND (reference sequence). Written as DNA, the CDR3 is TGTGCCAGTAGTATAGTTAGGGGTAACACCGGGGAGCTGTTTTTT. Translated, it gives CASSIVRGNTGELFF.

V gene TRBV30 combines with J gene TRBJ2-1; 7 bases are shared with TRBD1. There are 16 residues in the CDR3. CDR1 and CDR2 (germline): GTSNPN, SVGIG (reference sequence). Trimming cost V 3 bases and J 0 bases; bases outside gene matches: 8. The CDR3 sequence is CAWRGQGDSSYNEQFF. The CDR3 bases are TGTGCCTGGAGAGGGCAGGGGGATAGCTCCTACAATGAGCAGTTCTTC.

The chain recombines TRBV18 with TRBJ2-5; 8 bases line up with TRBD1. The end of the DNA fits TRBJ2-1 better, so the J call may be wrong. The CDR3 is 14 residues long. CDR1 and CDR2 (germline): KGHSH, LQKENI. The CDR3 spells CASSGQGANNEQFF. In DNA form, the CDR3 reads TGTGCCAGCTCAGGGCAGGGGGCTAACAATGAGCAGTTCTTC.

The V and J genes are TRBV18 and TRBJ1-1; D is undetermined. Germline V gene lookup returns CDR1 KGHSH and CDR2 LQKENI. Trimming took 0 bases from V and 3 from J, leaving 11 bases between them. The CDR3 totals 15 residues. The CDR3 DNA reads TGTGCCAGCTCACCACCGAGGCGGCTTGACACTGAAGCTTTCTTT. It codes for CASSPPRRLDTEAFF.

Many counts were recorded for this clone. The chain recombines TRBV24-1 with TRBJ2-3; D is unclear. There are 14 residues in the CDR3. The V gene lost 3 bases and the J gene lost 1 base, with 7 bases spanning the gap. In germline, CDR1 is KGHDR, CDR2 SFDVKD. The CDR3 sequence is CATSDRWGTDTQYF. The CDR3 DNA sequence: TGTGCCACCAGTGATAGGTGGGGCACAGATACGCAGTATTTT.

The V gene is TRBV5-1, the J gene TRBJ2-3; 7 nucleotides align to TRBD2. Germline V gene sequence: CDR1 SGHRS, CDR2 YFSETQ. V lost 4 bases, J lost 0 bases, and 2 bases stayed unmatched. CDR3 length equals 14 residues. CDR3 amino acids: CASSRSGSTDTQYF. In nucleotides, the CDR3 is TGCGCCAGCAGCCGTAGCGGGAGCACAGATACGCAGTATTTT.

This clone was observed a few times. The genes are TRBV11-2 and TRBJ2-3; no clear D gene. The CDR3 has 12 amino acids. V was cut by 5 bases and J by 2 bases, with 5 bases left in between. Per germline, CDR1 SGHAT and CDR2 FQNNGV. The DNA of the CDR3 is TGTGCCAGCAGCCAGATCACAGATACGCAGTATTTT. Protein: CASSQITDTQYF. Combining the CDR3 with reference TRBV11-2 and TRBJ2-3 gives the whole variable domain EAGVAQSPRYKIIEKRQSVAFWCNPISGHATLYWYQQILGQGPKLLIQFQNNGVVDDSQLPKDRFSAERLKGVDSTLKIQPAKLEDSAVYLCASSQITDTQYFGPGTRLTVL.

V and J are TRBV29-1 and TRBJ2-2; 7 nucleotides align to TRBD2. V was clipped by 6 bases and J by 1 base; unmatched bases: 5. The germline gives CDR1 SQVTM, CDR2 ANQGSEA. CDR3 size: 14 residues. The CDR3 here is CSVDSGENTGELFF. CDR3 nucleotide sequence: TGCAGCGTCGACAGCGGGGAGAACACCGGGGAGCTGTTTTTT.

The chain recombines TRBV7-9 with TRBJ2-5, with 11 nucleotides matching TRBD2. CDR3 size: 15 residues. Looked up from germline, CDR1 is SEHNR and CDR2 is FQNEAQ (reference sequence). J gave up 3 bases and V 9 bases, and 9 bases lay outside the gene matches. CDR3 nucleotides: TGTGCCAGTCTGCCGGGACTAGCGGACGAAGAGACCCAGTACTTC. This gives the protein CASLPGLADEETQYF.

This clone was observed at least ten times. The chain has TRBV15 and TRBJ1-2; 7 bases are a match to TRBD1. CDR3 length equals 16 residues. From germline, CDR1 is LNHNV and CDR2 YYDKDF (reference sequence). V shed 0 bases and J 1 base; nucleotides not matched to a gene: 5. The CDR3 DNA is TGTGCCACCAGCAGAGAGGGACAGACGTTTAACTATGGCTACACCTTC. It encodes CATSREGQTFNYGYTF.

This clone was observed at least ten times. The CDR3 sequence: CSGRGGLSYEQYF. The CDR3 nucleotides read TGCAGTGGCAGAGGGGGCCTCTCCTACGAGCAGTACTTC. The rearrangement uses TRBV20-1 and TRBJ2-7; 7 nucleotides align to TRBD1. This CDR3 contains 13 residues. Trimming removed 7 bases from V and 0 bases from J; junction bases left unmatched: 6. Looked up from germline, CDR1 is DFQATT and CDR2 is SNEGSKA (reference sequence).

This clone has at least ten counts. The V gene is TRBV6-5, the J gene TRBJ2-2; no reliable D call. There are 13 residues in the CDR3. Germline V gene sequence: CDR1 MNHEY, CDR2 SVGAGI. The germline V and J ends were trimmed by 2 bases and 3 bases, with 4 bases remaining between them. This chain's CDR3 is CASSYGYTGELFF. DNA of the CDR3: TGTGCCAGCAGTTACGGGTACACCGGGGAGCTGTTTTTT.

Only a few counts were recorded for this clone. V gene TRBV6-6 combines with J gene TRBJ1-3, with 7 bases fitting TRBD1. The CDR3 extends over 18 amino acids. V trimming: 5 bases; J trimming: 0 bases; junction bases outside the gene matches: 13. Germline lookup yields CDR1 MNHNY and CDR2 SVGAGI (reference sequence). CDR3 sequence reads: CASSRYLGDSPSGNTIYF. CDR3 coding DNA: TGTGCCAGCAGTCGGTACCTGGGGGACAGCCCCTCTGGAAACACCATATATTTT.

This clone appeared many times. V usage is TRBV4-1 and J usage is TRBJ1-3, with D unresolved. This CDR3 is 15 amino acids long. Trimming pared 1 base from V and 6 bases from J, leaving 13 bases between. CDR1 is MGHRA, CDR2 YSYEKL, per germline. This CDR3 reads CASSQAPGYINTIYF. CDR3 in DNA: TGCGCCAGCAGCCAAGCACCAGGTTATATAAACACCATATATTTT.

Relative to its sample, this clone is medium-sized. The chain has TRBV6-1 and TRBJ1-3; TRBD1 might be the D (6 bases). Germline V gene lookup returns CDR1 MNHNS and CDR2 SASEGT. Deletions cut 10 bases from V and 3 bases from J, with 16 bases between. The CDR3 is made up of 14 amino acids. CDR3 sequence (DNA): TGTGCCATTCTACTCGGGACAATTGGAAACACCATATATTTT. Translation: CAILLGTIGNTIYF.

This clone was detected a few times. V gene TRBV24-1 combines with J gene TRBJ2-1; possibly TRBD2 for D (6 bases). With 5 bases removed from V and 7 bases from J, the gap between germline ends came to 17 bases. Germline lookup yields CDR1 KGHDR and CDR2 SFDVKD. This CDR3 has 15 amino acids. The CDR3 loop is CATSGTSTDFNEQFF. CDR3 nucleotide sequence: TGTGCCACCAGTGGCACTAGCACAGACTTTAATGAGCAGTTCTTC.

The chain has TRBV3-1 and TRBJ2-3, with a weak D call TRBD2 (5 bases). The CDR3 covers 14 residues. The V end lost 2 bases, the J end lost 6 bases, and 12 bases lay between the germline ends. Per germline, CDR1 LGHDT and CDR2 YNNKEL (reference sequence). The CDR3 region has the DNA TGTGCCAGCAGCCAACCCCCCTGGGAGGATACGCAGTATTTT. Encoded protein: CASSQPPWEDTQYF.

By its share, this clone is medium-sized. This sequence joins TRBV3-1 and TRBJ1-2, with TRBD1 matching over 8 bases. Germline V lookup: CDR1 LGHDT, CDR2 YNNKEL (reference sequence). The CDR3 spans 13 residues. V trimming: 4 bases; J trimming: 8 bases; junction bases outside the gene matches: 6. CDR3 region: CASSPDRAGGYTF. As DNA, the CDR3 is TGTGCCAGCAGCCCGGACAGGGCGGGGGGCTACACCTTC. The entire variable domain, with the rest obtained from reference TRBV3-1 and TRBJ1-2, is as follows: DTAVSQTPKYLVTQMGNDKSIKCEQNLGHDTMYWYKQDSKKFLKIMFSYNNKELIINETVPNRFSPKSPDKAHLNLHINSLELGDSAVYFCASSPDRAGGYTFGSGTRLTVV.

The CDR3 spells CASSKGGFSEQYF. The CDR3 coding sequence is TGTGCCAGTAGTAAGGGGGGATTCTCCGAGCAGTACTTC. V is TRBV19 and J is TRBJ2-7, with D perhaps TRBD1 or TRBD2 (6 bases each). The germline V and J ends were trimmed by 4 bases and 6 bases, with 13 bases remaining between them. The CDR3 covers 13 residues. The germline V gene encodes CDR1 LNHDA and CDR2 SQIVND (reference sequence).

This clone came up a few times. The CDR3 bases are TGTGCCAGCAGCTTATCATCCGTTTCACCCCTCCACTTT. It encodes CASSLSSVSPLHF. The rearrangement links TRBV11-1 to TRBJ1-6; D uncertain. The germline V and J ends were trimmed by 2 bases and 9 bases, with 8 bases remaining between them. CDR3 length: 13 residues. Per germline, CDR1 SGHAT and CDR2 FQDESV (reference sequence).